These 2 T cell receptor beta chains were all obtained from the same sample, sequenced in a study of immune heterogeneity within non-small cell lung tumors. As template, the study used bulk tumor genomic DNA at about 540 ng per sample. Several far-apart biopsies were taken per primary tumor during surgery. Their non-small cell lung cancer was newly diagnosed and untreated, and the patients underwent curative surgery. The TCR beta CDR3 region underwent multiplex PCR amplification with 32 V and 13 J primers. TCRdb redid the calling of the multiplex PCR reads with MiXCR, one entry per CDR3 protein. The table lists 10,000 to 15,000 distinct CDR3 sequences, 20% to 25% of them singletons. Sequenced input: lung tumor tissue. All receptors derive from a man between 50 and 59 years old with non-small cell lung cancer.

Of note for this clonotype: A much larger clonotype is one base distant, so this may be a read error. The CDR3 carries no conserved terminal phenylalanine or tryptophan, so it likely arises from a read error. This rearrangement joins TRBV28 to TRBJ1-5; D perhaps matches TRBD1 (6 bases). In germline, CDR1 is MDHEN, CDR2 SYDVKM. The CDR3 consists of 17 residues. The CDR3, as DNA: TGTGTCAGCAGTCCGGGACAACTCCTATATAGCAATCAGCCCCAGCATCTT. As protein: CVSSPGQLLYSNQPQHL.

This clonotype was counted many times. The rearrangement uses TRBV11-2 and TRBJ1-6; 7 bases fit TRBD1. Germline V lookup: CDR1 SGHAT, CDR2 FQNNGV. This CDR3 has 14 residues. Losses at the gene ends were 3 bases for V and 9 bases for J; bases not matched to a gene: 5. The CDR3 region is CASSFGTVTSPLHF. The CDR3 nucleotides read TGTGCCAGCAGCTTCGGGACAGTGACTTCACCCCTCCACTTT.